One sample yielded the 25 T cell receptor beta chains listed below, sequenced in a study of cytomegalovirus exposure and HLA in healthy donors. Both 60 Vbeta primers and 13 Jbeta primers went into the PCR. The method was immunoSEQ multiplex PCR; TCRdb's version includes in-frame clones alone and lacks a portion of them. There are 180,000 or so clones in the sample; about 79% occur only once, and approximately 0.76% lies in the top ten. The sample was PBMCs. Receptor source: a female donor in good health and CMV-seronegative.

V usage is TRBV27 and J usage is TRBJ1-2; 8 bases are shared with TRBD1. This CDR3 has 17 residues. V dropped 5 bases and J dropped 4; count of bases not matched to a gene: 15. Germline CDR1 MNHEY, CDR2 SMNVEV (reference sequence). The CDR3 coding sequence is TGTGCCAGCAGTCCCCTGAGGACAGGGAGGTTGGTCTATGGCTACACCTTC. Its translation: CASSPLRTGRLVYGYTF.

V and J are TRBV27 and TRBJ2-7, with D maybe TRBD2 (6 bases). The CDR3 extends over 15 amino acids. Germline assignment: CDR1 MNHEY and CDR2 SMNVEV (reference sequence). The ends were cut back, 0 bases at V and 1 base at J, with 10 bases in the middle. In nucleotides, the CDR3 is TGTGCCAGCAGTTTATCTGGGGGGTCATCCTACGAGCAGTACTTC. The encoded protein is CASSLSGGSSYEQYF.

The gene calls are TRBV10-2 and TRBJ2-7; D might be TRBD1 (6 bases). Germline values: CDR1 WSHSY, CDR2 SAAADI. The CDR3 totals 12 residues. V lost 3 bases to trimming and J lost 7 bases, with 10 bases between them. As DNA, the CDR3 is TGCGCCAGCAGTGAATGGGGGCGAGAGCAGTACTTC. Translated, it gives CASSEWGREQYF.

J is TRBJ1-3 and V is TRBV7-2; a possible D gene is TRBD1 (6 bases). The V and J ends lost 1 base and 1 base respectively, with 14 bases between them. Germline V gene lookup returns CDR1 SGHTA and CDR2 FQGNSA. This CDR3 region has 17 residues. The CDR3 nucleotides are TGTGCCAGCAGCTTAGGGCAGGGGTCGAGGTCTGGAAACACCATATATTTT. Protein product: CASSLGQGSRSGNTIYF.

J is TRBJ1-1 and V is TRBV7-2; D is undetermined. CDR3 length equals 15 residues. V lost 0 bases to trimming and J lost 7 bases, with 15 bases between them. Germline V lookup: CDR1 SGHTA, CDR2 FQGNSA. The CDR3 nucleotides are TGTGCCAGCAGCTTAGCCCCAAGGATTGGAGGTGAAGCTTTCTTT. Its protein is CASSLAPRIGGEAFF.

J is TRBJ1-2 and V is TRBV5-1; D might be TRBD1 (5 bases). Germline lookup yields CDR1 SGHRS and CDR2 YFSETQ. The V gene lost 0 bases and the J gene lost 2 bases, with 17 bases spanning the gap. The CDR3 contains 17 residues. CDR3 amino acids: CASSLGLRDSYNYGYTF. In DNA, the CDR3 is TGCGCCAGCAGCTTGGGTCTTAGGGACTCGTACAACTATGGCTACACCTTC.

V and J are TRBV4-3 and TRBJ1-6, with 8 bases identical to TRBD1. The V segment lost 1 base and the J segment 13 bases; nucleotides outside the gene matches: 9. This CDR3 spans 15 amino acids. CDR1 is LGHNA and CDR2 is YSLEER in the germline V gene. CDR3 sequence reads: CASSQVGGQASPLHF. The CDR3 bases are TGCGCCAGCAGCCAAGTAGGGGGACAGGCGTCCCCCCTCCACTTT.

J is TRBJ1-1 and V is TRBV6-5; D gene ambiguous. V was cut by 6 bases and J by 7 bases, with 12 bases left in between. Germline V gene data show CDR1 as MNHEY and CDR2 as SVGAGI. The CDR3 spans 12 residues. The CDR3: CASRETRGEAFF. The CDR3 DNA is TGTGCCAGCAGGGAGACTCGGGGTGAAGCTTTCTTT.

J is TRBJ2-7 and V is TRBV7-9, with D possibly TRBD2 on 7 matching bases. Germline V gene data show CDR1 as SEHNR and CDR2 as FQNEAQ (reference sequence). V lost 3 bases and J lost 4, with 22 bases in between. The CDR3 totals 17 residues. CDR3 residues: CASSFPGDYENPYEQYF. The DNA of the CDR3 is TGTGCCAGCAGCTTCCCAGGGGACTATGAAAACCCTTACGAGCAGTACTTC.

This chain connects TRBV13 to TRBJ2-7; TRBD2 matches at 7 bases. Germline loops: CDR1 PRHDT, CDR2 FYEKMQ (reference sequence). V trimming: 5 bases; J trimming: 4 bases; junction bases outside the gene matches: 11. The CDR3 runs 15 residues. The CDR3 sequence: CASSLPTSSTYEQYF. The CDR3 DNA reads TGTGCCAGCAGCCTACCGACTAGCTCCACATACGAGCAGTACTTC. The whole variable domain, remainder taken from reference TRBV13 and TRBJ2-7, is AAGVIQSPRHLIKEKRETATLKCYPIPRHDTVYWYQQGPGQDPQFLISFYEKMQSDKGSIPDRFSAQQFSDYHSELNMSSLELGDSALYFCASSLPTSSTYEQYFGPGTRLTVT.

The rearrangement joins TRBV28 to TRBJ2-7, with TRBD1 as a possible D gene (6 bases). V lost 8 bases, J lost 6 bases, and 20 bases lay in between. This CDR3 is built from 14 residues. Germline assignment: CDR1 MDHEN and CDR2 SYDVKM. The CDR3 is CASRPGQAGREQYF. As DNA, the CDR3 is TGTGCCAGCCGCCCGGGACAAGCAGGGCGCGAGCAGTACTTC. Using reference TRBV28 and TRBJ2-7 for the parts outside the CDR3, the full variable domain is DVKVTQSSRYLVKRTGEKVFLECVQDMDHENMFWYRQDPGLGLRLIYFSYDVKMKEKGDIPEGYSVSREKKERFSLILESASTNQTSMYLCASRPGQAGREQYFGPGTRLTVT.

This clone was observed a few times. CDR3 bases: TGTGCCAGTAGTGCAAGGCGGCGGGGGGGCCTGTGGACAGATACGCAGTATTTT. Translating gives CASSARRRGGLWTDTQYF. The J gene is TRBJ2-3, the V gene TRBV19; 9 positions agree with TRBD2. Germline CDR1 is LNHDA and CDR2 is SQIVND (reference sequence). The CDR3 has 18 residues. J was trimmed by 3 bases and V by 5 bases; bases with no gene match: 15.

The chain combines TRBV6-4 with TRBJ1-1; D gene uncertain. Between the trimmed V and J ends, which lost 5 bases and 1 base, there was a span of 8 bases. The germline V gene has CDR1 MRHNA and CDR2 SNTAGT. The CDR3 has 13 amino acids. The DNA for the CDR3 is TGTGCCAGCAGTTCGAGGGAGAACACTGAAGCTTTCTTT. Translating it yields CASSSRENTEAFF.

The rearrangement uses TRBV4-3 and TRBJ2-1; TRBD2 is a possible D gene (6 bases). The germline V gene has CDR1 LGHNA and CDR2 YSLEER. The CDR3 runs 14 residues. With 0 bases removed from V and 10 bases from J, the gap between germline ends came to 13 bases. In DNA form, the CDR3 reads TGCGCCAGCAGCCAAGAATCAGGGCGGGACGAGCAGTTCTTC. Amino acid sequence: CASSQESGRDEQFF.

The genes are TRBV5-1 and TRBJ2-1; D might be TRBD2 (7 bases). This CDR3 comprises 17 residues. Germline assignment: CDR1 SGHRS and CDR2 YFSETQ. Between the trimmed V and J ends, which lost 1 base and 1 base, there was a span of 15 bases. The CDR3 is CASSLNFRGASYNEQFF. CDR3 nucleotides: TGCGCCAGCAGCTTGAACTTCCGGGGGGCTTCCTACAATGAGCAGTTCTTC.

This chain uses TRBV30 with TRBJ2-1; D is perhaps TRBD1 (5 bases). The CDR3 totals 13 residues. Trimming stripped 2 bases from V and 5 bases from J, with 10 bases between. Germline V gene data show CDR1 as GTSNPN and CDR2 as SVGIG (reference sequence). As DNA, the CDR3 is TGTGCCTGGAGTACAGGCTGGGACAATGAGCAGTTCTTC. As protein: CAWSTGWDNEQFF.

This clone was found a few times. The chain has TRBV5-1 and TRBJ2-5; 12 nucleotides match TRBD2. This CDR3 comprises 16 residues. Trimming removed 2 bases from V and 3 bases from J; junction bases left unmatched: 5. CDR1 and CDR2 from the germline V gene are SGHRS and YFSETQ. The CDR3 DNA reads TGCGCCAGCAGCTTTAACCGACTAGCGGGGGAAGAGACCCAGTACTTC. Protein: CASSFNRLAGEETQYF. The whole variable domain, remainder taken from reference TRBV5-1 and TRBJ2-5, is KAGVTQTPRYLIKTRGQQVTLSCSPISGHRSVSWYQQTPGQGLQFLFEYFSETQRNKGNFPGRFSGRQFSNSRSEMNVSTLELGDSALYLCASSFNRLAGEETQYFGPGTRLLVL.

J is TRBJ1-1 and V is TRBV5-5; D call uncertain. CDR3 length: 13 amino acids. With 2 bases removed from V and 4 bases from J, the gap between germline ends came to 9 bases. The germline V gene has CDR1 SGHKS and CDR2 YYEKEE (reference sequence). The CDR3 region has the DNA TGTGCCAGCAGCTTCCGGTCAGGCACTGAAGCTTTCTTT. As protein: CASSFRSGTEAFF.

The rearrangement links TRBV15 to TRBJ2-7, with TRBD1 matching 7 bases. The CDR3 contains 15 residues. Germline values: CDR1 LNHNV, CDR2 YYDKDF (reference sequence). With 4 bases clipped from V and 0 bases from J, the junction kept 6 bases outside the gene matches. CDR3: CATSTTGTSSYEQYF. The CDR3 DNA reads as TGTGCCACCAGCACGACAGGGACAAGCTCCTACGAGCAGTACTTC.

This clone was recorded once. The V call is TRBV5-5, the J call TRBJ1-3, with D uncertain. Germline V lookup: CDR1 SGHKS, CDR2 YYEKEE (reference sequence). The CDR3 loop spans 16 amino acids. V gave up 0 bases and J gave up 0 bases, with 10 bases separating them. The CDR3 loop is CASSLGAPSSGNTIYF. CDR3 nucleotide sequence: TGTGCCAGCAGCTTGGGGGCCCCTTCCTCTGGAAACACCATATATTTT.

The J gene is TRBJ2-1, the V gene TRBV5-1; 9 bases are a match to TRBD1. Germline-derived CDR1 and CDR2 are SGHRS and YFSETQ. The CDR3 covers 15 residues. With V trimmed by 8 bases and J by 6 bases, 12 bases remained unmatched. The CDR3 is CASRGTTGGSNEQFF. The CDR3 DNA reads TGCGCCAGTAGGGGCACCACAGGGGGCAGCAATGAGCAGTTCTTC.

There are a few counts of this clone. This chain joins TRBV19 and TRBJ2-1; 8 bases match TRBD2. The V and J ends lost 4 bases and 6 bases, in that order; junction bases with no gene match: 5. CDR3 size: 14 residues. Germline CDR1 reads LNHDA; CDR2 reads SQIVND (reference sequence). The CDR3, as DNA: TGTGCCAGTAGTAGGCAAAGCGGGAGCAATGAGCAGTTCTTC. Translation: CASSRQSGSNEQFF.

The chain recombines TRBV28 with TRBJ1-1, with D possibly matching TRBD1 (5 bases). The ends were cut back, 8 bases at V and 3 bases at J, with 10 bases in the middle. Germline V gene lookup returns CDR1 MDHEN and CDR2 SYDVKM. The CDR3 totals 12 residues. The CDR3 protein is CASLSGDTEAFF. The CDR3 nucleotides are TGTGCCAGCCTTTCGGGGGACACTGAAGCTTTCTTT.

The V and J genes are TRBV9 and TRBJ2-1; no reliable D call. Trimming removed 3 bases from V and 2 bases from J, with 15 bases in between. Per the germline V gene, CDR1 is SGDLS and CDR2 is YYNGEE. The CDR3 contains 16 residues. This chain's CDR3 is CASSEAPTSTYNEQFF. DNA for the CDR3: TGTGCCAGCAGCGAGGCCCCGACAAGTACCTACAATGAGCAGTTCTTC.

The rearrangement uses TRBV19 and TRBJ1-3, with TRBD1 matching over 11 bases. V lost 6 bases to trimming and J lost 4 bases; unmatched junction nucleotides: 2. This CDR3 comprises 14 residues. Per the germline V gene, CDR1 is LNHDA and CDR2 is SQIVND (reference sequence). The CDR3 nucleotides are TGTGCCAGTAGGGACAGGGGGCCGGGAAACACCATATATTTT. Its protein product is CASRDRGPGNTIYF.